This TCR beta chain was identified during a study of blood T cell repertoires in COVID-19. Study in general: The samples span acute and convalescent COVID-19 from the United States, Italy and Spain.

One Seattle source followed patients from active infection through their disease course. Per the study methods: Amplifying reference gene primers gave estimates of nucleated cell counts. TCRdb's table, derived via immunoSEQ multiplex PCR, lists solely in-frame clones and lacks some. For V, J and clone size, that table is used; D and trimming come from the DNA. The sample lists about 230,000 clones, 85% to 90% occurring once. This CDR3 is built from 15 residues. CDR1 SNHLY and CDR2 FYNNEI come from the germline V gene. Comments on this clone: At one end, the junction sequence differs from germline, possibly due to a read error.

This chain uses TRBV2 with TRBJ2-1, with D unresolved. The sequenced sample consisted of peripheral blood. The receptor comes from a man in his thirties or forties with COVID-19, enrolled during active disease. The CDR3: CASNTDPPAYNEQFF. In DNA, the CDR3 is TGTGCCAGCAATACAGACCCCCCGGCCTACAATGAACAGTTCTTC. The full variable domain, completed using reference TRBV2 and TRBJ2-1, is EPEVTQTPSHQVTQMGQEVILRCVPISNHLYFYWYRQILGQKVEFLVSFYNNEISEKSEIFDDQFSVERPDGSNFTLKIRSTKLEDSAMYFCASNTDPPAYNEQFFGPGTRLTVL.